These 2 T cell receptor beta chains came from one sample sequenced in a study of CD4+ T cells in melanoma. Assay used: immunoSEQ multiplex PCR; TCRdb lists only in-frame clones, some missing. The sample has about 50,000 clones, about 91% seen once. Sequenced input: peripheral blood. The receptor set was obtained from a human donor with melanoma.

The chain combines TRBV2 with TRBJ2-2; TRBD1 agrees at 8 bases. Germline assignment: CDR1 SNHLY and CDR2 FYNNEI. The V gene end was trimmed by 10 bases and the J gene end by 4 bases; junction bases not matched to a gene: 8. This CDR3 comprises 14 residues. CDR3 sequence: CANTKDRATGELFF. In DNA, the CDR3 is TGTGCCAACACAAAGGACAGGGCCACCGGGGAGCTGTTTTTT. The full variable domain, completed using reference TRBV2 and TRBJ2-2, is EPEVTQTPSHQVTQMGQEVILRCVPISNHLYFYWYRQILGQKVEFLVSFYNNEISEKSEIFDDQFSVERPDGSNFTLKIRSTKLEDSAMYFCANTKDRATGELFFGEGSRLTVL.

CDR3 in amino acids: CASSDRVTEAFF. DNA for the CDR3: TGTGCCAGCAGTGACAGGGTCACTGAAGCTTTCTTT. The gene calls are TRBV6-5 and TRBJ1-1; 7 positions agree with TRBD1. J was trimmed by 4 bases and V by 5 bases; bases with no gene match: 1. The CDR3 has 12 residues. Looked up from germline, CDR1 is MNHEY and CDR2 is SVGAGI.